This TCR beta chain was profiled in a study of T cell changes during pregnancy in multiple sclerosis. This table comes from immunoSEQ multiplex PCR, and its TCRdb copy is limited to in-frame clones, with some not included. The sample lists just over 90,000 clones, around 92% occurring once. The CDR3 extends over 16 amino acids. V lost 5 bases, J lost 0 bases, and 7 bases stayed unmatched. The germline CDR1 and CDR2 sequences are LNHDA and SQIVND (reference sequence). The receptor was isolated from a female donor in good health, enrolled as a control in a pregnancy study. This rearrangement joins TRBV19 to TRBJ1-1; 9 bases fit TRBD1. The input for sequencing was peripheral blood, taken after pregnancy. CDR3 nucleotide sequence: TGTGCCAGTAGTCCCCGGGACAGGGAGGTGAACACTGAAGCTTTCTTT. Its translation: CASSPRDREVNTEAFF.